The 19 T cell receptor beta chains below all came from one sample that was sequenced in a study of follicular helper T cells after annual influenza vaccination (dated by TCRdb to about 2017). According to the study, the label for this sample's time point signals: 2014-2015 season, pre-vaccination. The library was generated by the immunoSEQ multiplex PCR assay. TCRdb took this table from immuneACCESS and kept in-frame rearrangements with V and J called. Such tables lack part of the clones; where checked against another copy, unresolved V genes explain under half of the gap, and the rest is unexplained. This sample comprises around 2,500 clones, 85% to 90% of them detected only once. About 3% of the sample lies in the top ten. The sequences come from CXCR5+ CD38+ circulating T follicular helper cells from blood, collected on the day of influenza vaccination. The cell subset or site label for this specimen denotes: circulating Tfh, non-naive CD4+CXCR5+PD-1+ (ICOS+CD38+ or ICOS-CD38-). The receptors come from an adult who received the influenza vaccine.

The rearrangement links TRBV27 to TRBJ1-2, with a weak D call TRBD1 (6 bases). Trimming took off 6 bases at V and 7 bases at J, with 18 bases between the two ends. The germline V gene has CDR1 MNHEY and CDR2 SMNVEV (reference sequence). The CDR3 extends over 14 amino acids. The CDR3 DNA reads as TGTGCCAGCAGCCTCGCGGGGGGGCCGGGTGGCTACACCTTC. Translation: CASSLAGGPGGYTF.

The genes are TRBV15 and TRBJ1-2, with 8 nucleotides matching TRBD1. V trimming: 1 base; J trimming: 8 bases; junction bases outside the gene matches: 6. The CDR3 runs to 14 residues. Per germline, CDR1 LNHNV and CDR2 YYDKDF (reference sequence). CDR3 in DNA: TGTGCCACCAGCAGAGTGGCAGGGGGCGTAGGCTACACCTTC. Amino acids: CATSRVAGGVGYTF.

This clone turned up a few times. CDR3 protein: CSVGGGPQHF. CDR3 nucleotide sequence: TGCAGCGTTGGGGGGGGACCCCAGCATTTT. The J gene is TRBJ1-5, the V gene TRBV29-1; tentatively, D is TRBD1 (5 bases). The CDR3 runs to 10 residues. Germline lookup yields CDR1 SQVTM and CDR2 ANQGSEA. V gave up 4 bases and J gave up 10 bases, with 8 bases separating them.

The rearrangement joins TRBV28 to TRBJ2-3, with 11 bases fitting TRBD2. The CDR3 extends over 16 amino acids. The ends lost 6 bases at V and 0 bases at J; junction bases unmatched: 5. Germline loops: CDR1 MDHEN, CDR2 SYDVKM. Written as DNA, the CDR3 is TGTGCCAGCAGGGCCGGGACTAGCGGAAGCACAGATACGCAGTATTTT. Translating gives CASRAGTSGSTDTQYF.

The CDR3 coding sequence is TGCGCCAGCAGCAGCGGACGGGCAGCTGAGACCATATATTTT. This sequence encodes CASSSGRAAETIYF. The chain is built from TRBV5-1 and TRBJ1-3; D not certain. CDR1 is SGHRS and CDR2 is YFSETQ in the germline V gene. CDR3 size: 14 residues. V lost 4 bases, J lost 10 bases, and 18 bases lay in between. Full variable domain (rest looked up from reference TRBV5-1 and TRBJ1-3): KAGVTQTPRYLIKTRGQQVTLSCSPISGHRSVSWYQQTPGQGLQFLFEYFSETQRNKGNFPGRFSGRQFSNSRSEMNVSTLELGDSALYLCASSSGRAAETIYFGEGSWLTVV.

The CDR3 DNA reads as TGTGCCAGCTCCTCGGGGACAGCGCGGACCGGGGAGCTGTTTTTT. It translates to CASSSGTARTGELFF. The V call is TRBV18, the J call TRBJ2-2; 7 nucleotides line up with TRBD1. CDR1 is KGHSH and CDR2 is LQKENI in the germline V gene. The CDR3 spans 15 residues. The V segment lost 6 bases and the J segment 5 bases; nucleotides outside the gene matches: 9. The whole variable domain, remainder taken from reference TRBV18 and TRBJ2-2, is NAGVMQNPRHLVRRRGQEARLRCSPMKGHSHVYWYRQLPEEGLKFMVYLQKENIIDESGMPKERFSAEFPKEGPSILRIQQVVRGDSAAYFCASSSGTARTGELFFGEGSRLTVL.

V is TRBV5-1 and J is TRBJ2-6, with D possibly TRBD1 on 5 matching bases. CDR3 length equals 16 residues. V gave up 4 bases and J gave up 2 bases, with 13 bases separating them. Germline V lookup: CDR1 SGHRS, CDR2 YFSETQ. CDR3 loop: CASSVDTRAGANVLTF. CDR3 in DNA: TGCGCCAGCAGCGTGGACACCCGTGCTGGGGCCAACGTCCTGACTTTC.

This rearrangement joins TRBV29-1 to TRBJ2-1, with D possibly being TRBD1 (5 bases). The CDR3 consists of 13 residues. The V and J ends lost 5 bases and 0 bases respectively, with 8 bases between them. Germline V CDR1 and CDR2: SQVTM, ANQGSEA. This chain's CDR3 is CSVNQGSYNEQFF. The CDR3 nucleotides are TGCAGCGTTAACCAGGGCTCCTACAATGAGCAGTTCTTC.

The rearrangement uses TRBV9 and TRBJ2-1; 8 nucleotides match TRBD1. CDR1 is SGDLS and CDR2 is YYNGEE in the germline V gene. The V and J ends lost 7 bases and 3 bases, in that order; junction bases with no gene match: 6. This CDR3 region has 14 residues. The CDR3: CASGDRQFYNEQFF. In nucleotides, the CDR3 is TGTGCCAGCGGGGACAGGCAATTCTACAATGAGCAGTTCTTC. The entire variable domain, with the rest obtained from reference TRBV9 and TRBJ2-1, is as follows: DSGVTQTPKHLITATGQRVTLRCSPRSGDLSVYWYQQSLDQGLQFLIQYYNGEERAKGNILERFSAQQFPDLHSELNLSSLELGDSALYFCASGDRQFYNEQFFGPGTRLTVL.

The J gene is TRBJ1-1, the V gene TRBV7-8; no clear D gene. The CDR3 has 14 amino acids. Germline assignment: CDR1 SGHVS and CDR2 FQNEAQ. Trimming left V 0 bases short and J 4 bases short, with 9 bases between. CDR3 loop: CASSLARSPTEAFF. The CDR3 nucleotides are TGTGCCAGCAGCTTAGCGCGGAGTCCCACTGAAGCTTTCTTT.

A single count supports this clone. The chain joins TRBV4-1 to TRBJ2-1, with 14 bases identical to TRBD2. Trimming cost V 1 base and J 7 bases; bases outside gene matches: 6. This CDR3 comprises 17 residues. Germline V gene data show CDR1 as MGHRA and CDR2 as YSYEKL. This CDR3 reads CASSQGVGLAGVNEQFF. CDR3 in DNA: TGCGCCAGCAGCCAAGGTGTGGGACTAGCGGGAGTAAATGAGCAGTTCTTC.

V and J are TRBV7-9 and TRBJ1-2, with 7 nucleotides matching TRBD1. The CDR3 loop spans 14 amino acids. Per the germline V gene, CDR1 is SEHNR and CDR2 is FQNEAQ (reference sequence). The trim removed 5 bases at V and 6 bases at J, leaving 9 bases unmatched. CDR3 sequence (DNA): TGTGCCAGCAGCGCGGATTGGACAGGACATGGCTACACCTTC. This sequence encodes CASSADWTGHGYTF.

V usage is TRBV18 and J usage is TRBJ2-5, with 9 bases that match TRBD1. The CDR3 runs to 14 residues. Trimming removed 6 bases from V and 4 bases from J; junction bases left unmatched: 6. CDR1 and CDR2 (germline): KGHSH, LQKENI. The chain's CDR3 is CASSPGTGRETQYF. CDR3 DNA: TGTGCCAGCTCTCCCGGGACAGGGCGAGAGACCCAGTACTTC.

The chain joins TRBV7-9 to TRBJ2-7; 7 nucleotides agree with TRBD1. In germline, CDR1 is SEHNR, CDR2 FQNEAQ (reference sequence). Germline trimming cut 3 bases from V and 5 bases from J; bases unmatched to any gene: 10. This CDR3 contains 15 residues. The CDR3 sequence: CASSLTQGIFHEQYF. The CDR3 DNA reads TGTGCCAGCAGCTTGACACAGGGGATATTCCACGAGCAGTACTTC.

The V gene is TRBV2, the J gene TRBJ2-7; 10 nucleotides match TRBD2. The CDR3 loop spans 21 amino acids. Looked up from germline, CDR1 is SNHLY and CDR2 is FYNNEI. The J segment lost 1 base and the V segment lost 2 bases, leaving 20 bases of the junction unmatched. The CDR3 sequence is CASSEHDLPLPGTSDSYEQYF. The DNA for the CDR3 is TGTGCCAGCAGTGAACATGACCTCCCTCTACCGGGGACTAGCGATTCCTACGAGCAGTACTTC.

V is TRBV15 and J is TRBJ2-5; possible D gene TRBD1, 5 bases. Trimming took 6 bases from V and 4 from J, leaving 15 bases between them. CDR3 size: 14 residues. CDR1 is LNHNV, CDR2 YYDKDF, per germline (reference sequence). CDR3 region: CATSTSGNPETQYF. As DNA, the CDR3 is TGTGCCACCAGTACCTCAGGGAATCCAGAGACCCAGTACTTC.

The chain combines TRBV30 with TRBJ1-5; D is possibly TRBD1 (5 bases). The CDR3 totals 15 residues. Germline assignment: CDR1 GTSNPN and CDR2 SVGIG (reference sequence). V gave up 1 base and J gave up 2 bases, with 12 bases separating them. In nucleotides, the CDR3 is TGTGCCTGGAGTGACAGGAACTGGGGCAATCAGCCCCAGCATTTT. Translated, it gives CAWSDRNWGNQPQHF.

CDR3 protein: CASSEAPTDTQYF. The CDR3 DNA reads TGTGCCAGCAGTGAAGCTCCGACAGATACGCAGTATTTT. V and J are TRBV6-1 and TRBJ2-3; the D is unclear. The CDR3 length is 13 residues. V was cut by 0 bases and J by 3 bases, with 4 bases left in between. Germline V gene data show CDR1 as MNHNS and CDR2 as SASEGT.

This clone was recorded a few times. V is TRBV5-6 and J is TRBJ2-7; 7 nucleotides match TRBD2. The V segment lost 3 bases and the J segment 5 bases; nucleotides outside the gene matches: 5. There are 13 residues in the CDR3. Germline V lookup: CDR1 SGHDT, CDR2 YYEEEE. The CDR3 loop reads CASSSRAGDEQYF. The CDR3 region has the DNA TGTGCCAGCAGCTCCCGCGCGGGAGACGAGCAGTACTTC.